This TCR beta chain was recorded in a study of T cells in Graves' hyperthyroidism and ophthalmopathy. This clonotype was detected ten times or more. Its antigen is unknown. Researchers amplified the TCR beta CDR3 regions from RNA transcripts. TCR CDR3 underwent first-round RT-PCR with the HTBI primer set. TCRdb independently ran MiXCR on the multiplex PCR reads; one entry per CDR3 protein. The table has about 370,000 distinct CDR3 sequences, roughly 15% seen once. Findings and limits, study-wide: Blood also held most thyroid clonotypes expanded beyond 0.001.

The CDR3 is made up of 15 amino acids. Per germline, CDR1 MDHEN and CDR2 SYDVKM. The V end lost 5 bases, the J end lost 0 bases, and 13 bases lay between the germline ends. The chain joins TRBV28 to TRBJ2-5, with D perhaps TRBD2 (6 bases). The TCR originated in a woman aged 55-69 years with Graves' ophthalmopathy. Input material: blood. The DNA of the CDR3 is TGTGCCAGCAGTCGGCGGGACGGGTACCAAGAGACCCAGTACTTC. Encoded protein: CASSRRDGYQETQYF.